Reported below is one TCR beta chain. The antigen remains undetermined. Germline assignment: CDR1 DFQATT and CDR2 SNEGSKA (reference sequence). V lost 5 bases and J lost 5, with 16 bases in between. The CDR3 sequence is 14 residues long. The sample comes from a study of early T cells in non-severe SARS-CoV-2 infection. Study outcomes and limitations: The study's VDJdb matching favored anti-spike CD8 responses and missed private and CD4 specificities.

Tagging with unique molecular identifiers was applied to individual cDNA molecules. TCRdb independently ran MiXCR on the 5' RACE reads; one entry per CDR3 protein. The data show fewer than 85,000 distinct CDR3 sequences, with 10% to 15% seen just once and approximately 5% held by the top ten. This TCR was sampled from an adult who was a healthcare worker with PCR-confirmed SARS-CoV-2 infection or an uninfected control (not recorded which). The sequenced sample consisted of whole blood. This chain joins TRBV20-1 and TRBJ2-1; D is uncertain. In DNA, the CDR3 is TGCAGTGCTCGCTCCCCAAATATCGACAATGAGCAGTTCTTC. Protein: CSARSPNIDNEQFF.